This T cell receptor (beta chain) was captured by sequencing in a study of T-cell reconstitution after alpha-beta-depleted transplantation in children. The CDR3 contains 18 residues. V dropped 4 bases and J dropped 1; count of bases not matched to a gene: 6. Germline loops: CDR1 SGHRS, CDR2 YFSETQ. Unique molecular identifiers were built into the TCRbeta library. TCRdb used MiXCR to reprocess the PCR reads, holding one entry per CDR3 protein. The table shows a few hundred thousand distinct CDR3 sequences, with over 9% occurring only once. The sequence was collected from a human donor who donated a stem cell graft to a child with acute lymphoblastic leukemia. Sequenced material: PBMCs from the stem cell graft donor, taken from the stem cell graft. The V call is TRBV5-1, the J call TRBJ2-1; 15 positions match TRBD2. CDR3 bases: TGCGCCAGCAGCCTGGGACTAGCGGGAGGAGGGTCCTACAATGAGCAGTTCTTC. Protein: CASSLGLAGGGSYNEQFF.